This T cell receptor (beta chain) was observed in a study of CD8+CD57+ T cells in acquired aplastic anemia. As for the study in general: Yields of DNA that came from sorted CD4+ and CD8+ cells averaged about 2.9 ug.

This clonotype was picked up many times. The CDR3 is 12 amino acids. The germline V gene encodes CDR1 MNHNS and CDR2 SASEGT. V lost 6 bases, J lost 12 bases, and 15 bases lay in between. Genomic DNA served as template for TCR beta VDJ and CDR3 profiling. TCRdb re-called the reads with MiXCR, one entry per CDR3 protein. Altogether under 200,000 distinct CDR3 sequences are present, over 40% being singletons, with the ten largest covering 2.5% to 4%. The patients chosen for sequencing had shown expansion of CD8+CD57+ cells (detected by flow cytometry). Receipt of therapy had not occurred in any patient by the time of blood sampling.

Input material: sorted CD4+, CD8+, or CD8+CD57+ T cells (not recorded which) from PBMCs. The sequence came from a human donor with aplastic anemia. The rearrangement links TRBV6-1 to TRBJ2-1; unclear D gene. The DNA for the CDR3 is TGTGCCAGCAGCAAAGACTCACCACGGCAGTTCTTC. Translation gives CASSKDSPRQFF.